This T cell receptor beta chain comes out of a study of T cells in Graves' hyperthyroidism and ophthalmopathy. This clonotype was counted many times. Its specificity is unknown. The CDR3 contains 18 residues. The V gene end was trimmed by 6 bases and the J gene end by 5 bases; junction bases not matched to a gene: 15. Germline CDR1 reads MNHEY; CDR2 reads SMNVEV (reference sequence). An absence of ophthalmopathy progression within 18 months meant stable Graves' hyperthyroidism. The study enrolled patients aged 18 to 65 with newly diagnosed hyperthyroidism of under 2 months' duration. Amplified regions were TCR beta CDR3 sequences from RNA transcripts. Using the HTBI primer set, a first-round RT-PCR was run on the TCR CDR3. Each CDR3 protein gets one entry after TCRdb re-called the multiplex PCR reads with MiXCR. The data hold a few hundred thousand distinct CDR3 sequences, with 15% to 18% observed a single time.

Regarding the study as a whole: Blood also contained most expanded thyroid clonotypes above 0.001.

The gene calls are TRBV27 and TRBJ2-5; 13 bases align to TRBD2. Sequencing used blood. The origin of this receptor is a woman in her thirties with Graves' hyperthyroidism. The DNA of the CDR3 is TGTGCCAGCAGCGACACTCCCTCTGGACTAGCGGGAGTGGAGACCCAGTACTTC. Amino acid sequence: CASSDTPSGLAGVETQYF.